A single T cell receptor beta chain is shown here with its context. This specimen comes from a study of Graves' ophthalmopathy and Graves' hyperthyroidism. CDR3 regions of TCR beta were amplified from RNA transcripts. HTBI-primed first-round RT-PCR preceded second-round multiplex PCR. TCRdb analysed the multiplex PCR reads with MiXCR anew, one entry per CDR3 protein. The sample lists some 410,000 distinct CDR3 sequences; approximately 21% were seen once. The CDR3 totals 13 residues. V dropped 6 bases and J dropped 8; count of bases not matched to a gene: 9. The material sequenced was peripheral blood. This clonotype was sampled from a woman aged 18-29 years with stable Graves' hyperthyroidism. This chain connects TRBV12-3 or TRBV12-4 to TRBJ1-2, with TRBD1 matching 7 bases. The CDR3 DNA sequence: TGTGCCAGCAGCCCCACAGGGGAGCAAGGCTACACCTTC. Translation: CASSPTGEQGYTF.